These 21 T cell receptor beta chains originate from one sample sequenced in a study of blood T cell repertoires in COVID-19. The data were produced by immunoSEQ multiplex PCR, yet TCRdb's version contains in-frame clones alone and is incomplete. The table has 150,000 to 200,000 clones, 75% to 90% seen once. Material for sequencing was peripheral blood. The receptors stem from a woman aged 55-69 years with acute or convalescent COVID-19.

The chain recombines TRBV4-3 with TRBJ2-7, with a tentative D call TRBD1 (5 bases). V was cut by 0 bases and J by 2 bases, with 5 bases left in between. The CDR3 totals 13 residues. CDR1 is LGHNA and CDR2 is YSLEER in the germline V gene. The CDR3 here is CASSQDRAYEQYF. CDR3 coding DNA: TGCGCCAGCAGCCAAGACAGGGCCTACGAGCAGTACTTC.

The chain carries TRBV3-1 (or the pseudogene TRBV3-2) and TRBJ1-2; no definite D call. Germline-derived CDR1 and CDR2 are LGHDT and YNNKEL (reference sequence). The V end was cut by 1 base, the J end by 5 bases, with 5 bases between. This CDR3 spans 12 amino acids. As DNA, the CDR3 is TGTGCCAGCAGCCAAGTCCGGTATGGCTACACCTTC. Translating gives CASSQVRYGYTF.

This clone was recorded only once. The rearrangement links TRBV6-2 or TRBV6-3 to TRBJ1-5; TRBD1 is a possible D gene (6 bases). The length of the CDR3 is 14 residues. Deletions cut 5 bases from V and 6 bases from J, with 14 bases between. CDR1 is MNHEY, CDR2 SVGEGT, per germline. The DNA for the CDR3 is TGTGCCAGCAGTAAAACAGGGACCATTCAGCCCCAGCATTTT. Protein sequence: CASSKTGTIQPQHF.

V usage is TRBV4-3 and J usage is TRBJ2-7, with 10 bases aligning to TRBD1. The CDR3 contains 16 residues. V shed 4 bases, J shed 6 bases, and the junction held 12 bases outside the gene matches. Germline CDR1 reads LGHNA; CDR2 reads YSLEER. CDR3 coding DNA: TGCGCCAGCAGCCTCAGCTTACCGGGACAGGGGTCCGAGCAGTACTTC. As protein: CASSLSLPGQGSEQYF.

The rearrangement joins TRBV4-2 to TRBJ1-1; D is undetermined. Germline V CDR1 and CDR2: LGHNA, YNFKEQ. This CDR3 is built from 14 residues. Trimming took off 3 bases at V and 1 base at J, with 9 bases between the two ends. The CDR3 sequence: CASSHENKNTEAFF. CDR3 DNA: TGTGCCAGCAGCCATGAAAACAAGAACACTGAAGCTTTCTTT.

The chain employs TRBV2 and TRBJ1-4, with D uncertain. V dropped 10 bases and J dropped 8 bases, with 11 bases sitting between them. The CDR3 is 11 residues long. In germline, CDR1 is SNHLY, CDR2 FYNNEI. This CDR3 reads CATLSGEKLFF. The CDR3, as DNA: TGTGCCACCCTCTCGGGGGAAAAACTGTTTTTT.

V usage is TRBV13 and J usage is TRBJ2-7; tentative D call: TRBD2 (5 bases). The CDR3 has 15 amino acids. V lost 2 bases, J lost 3 bases, and 14 bases lay in between. Per germline, CDR1 PRHDT and CDR2 FYEKMQ (reference sequence). The CDR3 here is CASSLRGGEGYEQYF. Written as DNA, the CDR3 is TGTGCCAGCAGCTTACGAGGAGGCGAGGGCTACGAGCAGTACTTC.

The gene calls are TRBV6-2 or TRBV6-3 and TRBJ2-7, with 11 bases that match TRBD1. V was pared by 2 bases and J by 6 bases, with 3 bases of the junction left unmatched. There are 14 residues in the CDR3. Germline V gives CDR1 MNHEY, CDR2 SVGEGT. The CDR3 nucleotides read TGTGCCAGCAGTTACCTGGACAGGGGGCCCGAGCAGTACTTC. It yields the protein CASSYLDRGPEQYF.

This chain joins TRBV7-8 and TRBJ1-6; 8 nucleotides match TRBD1. Germline V gives CDR1 SGHVS, CDR2 FQNEAQ. The CDR3 totals 17 residues. The junction had 7 bases not matched to a gene; V was cut back by 2 bases and J by 4 bases. The CDR3 sequence: CASSLLDREEYNSPLHF. CDR3 sequence (DNA): TGTGCCAGCAGCTTACTGGACAGGGAAGAGTATAATTCACCCCTCCACTTT. Filled out from reference TRBV7-8 and TRBJ1-6, the complete variable domain reads GAGVSQSPRYKVAKRGQDVALRCDPISGHVSLFWYQQALGQGPEFLTYFQNEAQLDKSGLPSDRFFAERPEGSVSTLKIQRTQQEDSAVYLCASSLLDREEYNSPLHFGNGTRLTVT.

J is TRBJ1-1 and V is TRBV5-6, with D hard to call. V was cut by 4 bases and J by 0 bases, with 19 bases left in between. CDR1 is SGHDT and CDR2 is YYEEEE in the germline V gene. This CDR3 comprises 17 residues. The CDR3 protein is CASSPPLFSRVNTEAFF. The CDR3 DNA is TGTGCCAGCAGCCCCCCGTTGTTCTCGCGGGTGAACACTGAAGCTTTCTTT.

The chain links TRBV4-1 to TRBJ2-7; 11 bases align to TRBD2. V lost 4 bases, J lost 3 bases, and 2 bases stayed unmatched. The CDR3 extends over 14 amino acids. Germline V gene sequence: CDR1 MGHRA, CDR2 YSYEKL. The DNA for the CDR3 is TGCGCCAGCAGCCCTAGCGGGGGGAACTACGAGCAGTACTTC. Its translation is CASSPSGGNYEQYF.

This clone turned up a few times. The rearrangement links TRBV2 to TRBJ1-5; D might be TRBD1 (6 bases). There are 15 residues in the CDR3. Trimming took 6 bases from V and 5 from J, leaving 17 bases between them. Germline lookup yields CDR1 SNHLY and CDR2 FYNNEI. This CDR3 is CASSPRSTGHQPQHF. The CDR3 DNA reads TGTGCCAGCAGCCCAAGGTCGACAGGCCATCAGCCCCAGCATTTT.

The rearrangement links TRBV5-4 to TRBJ2-2, with TRBD2 matching 7 bases. The junction had 1 base not matched to a gene; V was cut back by 2 bases and J by 3 bases. The germline CDR1 and CDR2 sequences are SGHNT and YYREEE (reference sequence). The CDR3 runs to 14 residues. CDR3 region: CASSLRGDTGELFF. The CDR3 DNA reads TGTGCCAGCAGCTTACGGGGGGACACCGGGGAGCTGTTTTTT.

This clone was seen just once. The gene calls are TRBV18 and TRBJ1-2; TRBD1 aligns across 7 bases. Per germline, CDR1 KGHSH and CDR2 LQKENI. Trimming took 2 bases from V and 0 from J; bases not matched to a gene: 15. The CDR3 covers 19 residues. This chain's CDR3 is CASSPVGTAYSLSNYGYTF. CDR3 DNA sequence: TGTGCCAGCTCACCAGTCGGGACAGCTTACTCTCTTTCTAACTATGGCTACACCTTC.

The V gene is TRBV6-2 or TRBV6-3, the J gene TRBJ2-7; 8 bases fit TRBD1. Germline CDR1 and CDR2: MNHEY and SVGEGT. V dropped 5 bases and J dropped 1; count of bases not matched to a gene: 10. The CDR3 runs 16 residues. CDR3 sequence (DNA): TGTGCCAGCAGTGGGAGGTCGACAGGGGAGTCCTACGAGCAGTACTTC. It yields the protein CASSGRSTGESYEQYF.

V gene TRBV3-1 (or the pseudogene TRBV3-2) combines with J gene TRBJ2-7; D possibly corresponds to TRBD2 (6 bases). Germline values: CDR1 LGHDT, CDR2 YNNKEL (reference sequence). The ends were cut back, 3 bases at V and 4 bases at J, with 13 bases in the middle. CDR3 length: 14 amino acids. The CDR3, as DNA: TGTGCCAGCAGCCACCCGGACGCGGGGTACGAGCAGTACTTC. As protein: CASSHPDAGYEQYF.

Only one count was recorded for this clone. This chain links TRBV5-1 with TRBJ2-3, with 12 bases fitting TRBD2. V shed 1 base, J shed 2 bases, and the junction held 14 bases outside the gene matches. The CDR3 extends over 20 amino acids. Germline V gives CDR1 SGHRS, CDR2 YFSETQ. This chain's CDR3 is CASSLKTSGGFLGPTDTQYF. The CDR3 DNA is TGCGCCAGCAGCTTGAAGACTAGCGGGGGTTTTCTAGGCCCCACAGATACGCAGTATTTT.

This sequence joins TRBV5-1 and TRBJ1-4; 9 nucleotides align to TRBD1. CDR1 and CDR2 from the germline V gene are SGHRS and YFSETQ. The CDR3 loop spans 15 amino acids. J lost 8 bases, V lost 7 bases, and 12 bases had no gene match. The CDR3 region is CASGTRTGDGEKLFF. The CDR3 DNA follows: TGCGCCAGCGGGACTCGGACAGGGGATGGGGAAAAACTGTTTTTT.

V and J are TRBV3-1 (or the pseudogene TRBV3-2) and TRBJ1-2, with TRBD1 matching over 8 bases. Germline V gene lookup returns CDR1 LGHDT and CDR2 YNNKEL (reference sequence). Trimming took 6 bases from V and 8 from J; bases not matched to a gene: 11. The CDR3 has 14 residues. The CDR3 region is CASSRFQGAPGYTF. The CDR3, as DNA: TGTGCCAGCAGTAGATTTCAGGGGGCGCCGGGCTACACCTTC.

V usage is TRBV30 and J usage is TRBJ2-7, with D possibly being TRBD1 (6 bases). Germline CDR1 and CDR2: GTSNPN and SVGIG (reference sequence). With 0 bases removed from V and 2 bases from J, the gap between germline ends came to 11 bases. The CDR3 spans 14 residues. The CDR3 DNA sequence: TGTGCCTGGAGTGTACAGGGTGTCGCCTACGAGCAGTACTTC. As protein: CAWSVQGVAYEQYF.

The chain uses TRBV12-3 or TRBV12-4 and TRBJ2-7, with D possibly TRBD1 on 5 matching bases. The CDR3 is 13 amino acids. V lost 3 bases and J lost 0, with 6 bases in between. CDR3 sequence reads: CASSLGRSYEQYF. CDR3 DNA: TGTGCCAGCAGTTTGGGGCGCTCCTACGAGCAGTACTTC.